One sample yielded the 16 T cell receptor beta chains listed below, sequenced in a study of T cells in Graves' hyperthyroidism and ophthalmopathy. The CDR3 regions of TCR beta were amplified from RNA transcripts. The primer set for the first-round RT-PCR of the TCR CDR3 was HTBI. MiXCR, run by TCRdb on the multiplex PCR reads, gives a single entry per CDR3 protein. The profile shows about 110,000 distinct CDR3 sequences, about 17% of them singletons. Sequenced: blood. The receptors shown here come from a woman aged 45 to 65 with Graves' hyperthyroidism.

This clonotype was seen many times. This chain joins TRBV5-1 and TRBJ1-1, with a tentative D call TRBD1 (5 bases). V dropped 0 bases and J dropped 4 bases, with 13 bases sitting between them. Germline CDR1 reads SGHRS; CDR2 reads YFSETQ. The CDR3 covers 15 residues. The CDR3 DNA reads as TGCGCCAGCAGCTTGGGACAGTCGCGGCCCACTGAAGCTTTCTTT. Amino acid sequence: CASSLGQSRPTEAFF.

Many counts were recorded for this clonotype. At one end, the junction sequence differs from germline, possibly due to a read error. The V call is TRBV7-7, the J call TRBJ2-5, with D unresolved. The CDR3 length is 13 residues. Germline V gene sequence: CDR1 SSHAT, CDR2 FNYEAQ (reference sequence). The CDR3 nucleotides are TGTGCTAGCAGCTTTGGTAATGGGGAGACCCAGTACTTC. It translates to CASSFGNGETQYF.

This clonotype has ten or more counts. The chain is built from TRBV13 and TRBJ1-2, with D possibly being TRBD1 (6 bases). This CDR3 is 14 amino acids long. The germline V gene encodes CDR1 PRHDT and CDR2 FYEKMQ (reference sequence). Trimming pared 7 bases from V and 6 bases from J, leaving 18 bases between. The CDR3 sequence is CASNHRDTRNGYTF. CDR3 DNA: TGTGCCAGCAACCATCGGGACACCCGGAATGGCTACACCTTC.

This clonotype was recorded many times. The CDR3 loop is CASRRDRGPYEQYV. In DNA, the CDR3 is TGTGCCAGCAGGCGGGACAGGGGGCCCTACGAGCAGTACGTC. The V gene is TRBV28, the J gene TRBJ2-7, with 12 positions matching TRBD1. CDR3 size: 14 residues. After removal of 6 bases from V and 2 bases from J, the junction contained 2 bases not matched to a gene. Germline lookup yields CDR1 MDHEN and CDR2 SYDVKM.

This clonotype was counted many times. This chain joins TRBV12-3 or TRBV12-4 and TRBJ1-1; possible D gene TRBD1, 6 bases. The CDR3 length is 14 residues. Trimming stripped 2 bases from V and 3 bases from J, with 10 bases between. CDR3 DNA: TGTGCCAGCAGTTTATGGGGGCATGACACTGAAGCTTTCTTT. Protein product: CASSLWGHDTEAFF.

Ten or more counts support this clonotype. This sequence joins TRBV12-3 or TRBV12-4 and TRBJ2-7, with 10 bases identical to TRBD2. J gave up 4 bases and V 5 bases, and 2 bases lay outside the gene matches. The CDR3 spans 13 residues. In DNA form, the CDR3 reads TGTGCCAGCAGTCCTAGCGGGAGTTACGAGCAGTACTTC. It specifies CASSPSGSYEQYF.

This clonotype was seen repeatedly, ten times or more. The V and J genes are TRBV20-1 and TRBJ1-5; D uncertain. The CDR3 has 15 residues. V lost 4 bases to trimming and J lost 0 bases, with 13 bases between them. Germline V CDR1 and CDR2: DFQATT, SNEGSKA (reference sequence). The CDR3 region is CSAIRQSDSNQPQHF. CDR3 in DNA: TGCAGTGCTATCAGGCAGTCGGATAGCAATCAGCCCCAGCATTTT.

This clonotype was found many times. V is TRBV28 and J is TRBJ2-7; possible D gene TRBD1, 6 bases. From germline, CDR1 is MDHEN and CDR2 SYDVKM. V lost 9 bases to trimming and J lost 1 base, with 13 bases between them. The CDR3 totals 13 residues. CDR3 in DNA: TGTGCCAGTATGAGACAGGTTTCCTACGAGCAGTACTTC. This codes for CASMRQVSYEQYF.

This clonotype was counted ten times or more. CDR3 sequence reads: CASSLEEGDREAFF. CDR3 nucleotide sequence: TGTGCCAGCAGCTTAGAGGAAGGAGACAGAGAAGCTTTCTTT. The chain uses TRBV7-8 and TRBJ1-1, with a possible D match to TRBD1 (5 bases). Germline V CDR1 and CDR2: SGHVS, FQNEAQ. The CDR3 is made up of 14 amino acids. The germline V and J ends were trimmed by 1 base and 8 bases, with 14 bases remaining between them.

This clonotype was counted at least ten times. The genes are TRBV30 and TRBJ1-5, with D hard to call. Germline CDR1 is GTSNPN and CDR2 is SVGIG (reference sequence). This CDR3 has 13 residues. The germline V and J ends were trimmed by 0 bases and 6 bases, with 9 bases remaining between them. DNA of the CDR3: TGTGCCTGGAGTGTAGGAAGTCTTCAGCCCCAGCATTTT. Its translation is CAWSVGSLQPQHF.

This clonotype was observed a few times. The chain's CDR3 is CASSPGEGYGYTF. The CDR3, as DNA: TGTGCCAGCTCGCCGGGGGAGGGGTATGGCTACACCTTC. The genes are TRBV18 and TRBJ1-2; maybe TRBD1 (5 bases). The length of the CDR3 is 13 residues. In germline, CDR1 is KGHSH, CDR2 LQKENI. The V and J ends lost 6 bases and 5 bases respectively, with 13 bases between them.

Comments on this clonotype: This may come from a read error, since a much larger clone is one base off. CDR3 loop: CASSAQARLAENEQYF. In DNA form, the CDR3 reads TGTGCCAGCAGCGCGCAAGCCAGACTAGCGGAAAATGAGCAGTACTTC. V usage is TRBV9 and J usage is TRBJ2-1; 9 nucleotides match TRBD2. The J call may be faulty, since TRBJ2-7 better matches the DNA end. Germline CDR1 SGDLS, CDR2 YYNGEE. CDR3 size: 16 residues.

This clonotype is medium-sized within its sample. The CDR3 DNA sequence: TGTGCCAGCACCCTCGGGGTCGGTTATGGCTACACCTTC. This sequence encodes CASTLGVGYGYTF. The V and J genes are TRBV28 and TRBJ1-2; D remains ambiguous. The V and J ends lost 7 bases and 5 bases respectively, with 14 bases between them. The V gene's germline CDR1 is MDHEN and CDR2 SYDVKM. This CDR3 region has 13 residues.

This clonotype was recorded at least ten times. V gene TRBV6-1 combines with J gene TRBJ2-1; TRBD1 aligns across 8 bases. V lost 4 bases, J lost 10 bases, and 15 bases stayed unmatched. This CDR3 contains 16 residues. CDR1 and CDR2 (germline): MNHNS, SASEGT. The CDR3 DNA is TGTGCCAGCAGTGCCCACTGGACAGGGATGAAGGACGAGCAGTTCTTC. Translation: CASSAHWTGMKDEQFF.

This clonotype came up a few times. The V gene is TRBV19, the J gene TRBJ2-7; 9 bases are shared with TRBD1. Germline V gene data show CDR1 as LNHDA and CDR2 as SQIVND (reference sequence). Unmatched junction bases numbered 7, after V lost 3 bases and J lost 4 bases. The CDR3 runs 15 residues. The CDR3 bases are TGTGCCAGTAGTATCGGGACAGGGCTGCGGTACGAGCAGTACTTC. Its translation: CASSIGTGLRYEQYF.

CDR3 protein: CASSLVTSGSSSTDTQYF. CDR3 coding DNA: TGTGCCAGCAGTTTAGTCACTAGCGGGAGCTCTAGCACAGATACGCAGTATTTT. This chain connects TRBV27 to TRBJ2-3; TRBD2 matches 11 bases. Germline trimming cut 2 bases from V and 0 bases from J; bases unmatched to any gene: 7. CDR3 length equals 18 residues. Germline assignment: CDR1 MNHEY and CDR2 SMNVEV (reference sequence).